The text below deals with one TCR beta chain. What it binds is not known. Carrying unique molecular identifiers, the cDNA also gained a universal primer site through template switching. TCRdb re-called the 5' RACE reads with MiXCR, one entry per CDR3 protein. Of just over 500,000 distinct CDR3 sequences listed, approximately 22% are singletons. The germline V and J ends were trimmed by 2 bases and 7 bases, with 14 bases remaining between them. CDR3 size: 13 residues. Germline lookup yields CDR1 DFQATT and CDR2 SNEGSKA (reference sequence). This record comes from a study of identical twins. The study's findings and limits: Out-of-frame alpha sequences shared between twins exhibited an excess of low generation probability. Its conclusions, products of cross-sectional statistical analysis, did not come from following the same donors.

Separately, the same data were catalogued under a study of T cells expressing NK-cell markers. From that second work: Specificity for HCMV among expanded NKG2C+ T cell clones was not established.

The V call is TRBV20-1, the J call TRBJ1-1, with no clear D. Material for sequencing was CD4+ T cells sorted from blood. This clonotype was obtained from a woman aged 18-29 years in good health. CDR3 coding DNA: TGCAGTGCTAGAAGCCCACAAGGCTATGAAGCTTTCTTT. This sequence encodes CSARSPQGYEAFF.